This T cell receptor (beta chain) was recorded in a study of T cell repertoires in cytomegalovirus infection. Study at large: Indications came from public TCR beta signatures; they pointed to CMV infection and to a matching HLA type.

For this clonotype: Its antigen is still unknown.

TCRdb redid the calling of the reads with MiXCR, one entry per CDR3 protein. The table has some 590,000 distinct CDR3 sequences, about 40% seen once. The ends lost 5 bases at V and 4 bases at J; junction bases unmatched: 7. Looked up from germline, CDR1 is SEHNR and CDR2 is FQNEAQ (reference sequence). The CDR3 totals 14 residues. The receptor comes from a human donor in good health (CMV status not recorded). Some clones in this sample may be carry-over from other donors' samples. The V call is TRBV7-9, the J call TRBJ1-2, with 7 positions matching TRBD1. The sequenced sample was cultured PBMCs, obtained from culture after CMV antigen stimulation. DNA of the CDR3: TGTGCCAGCAGCCGACAGGGTGGAGGCTATGGCTACACCTTC. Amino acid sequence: CASSRQGGGYGYTF.